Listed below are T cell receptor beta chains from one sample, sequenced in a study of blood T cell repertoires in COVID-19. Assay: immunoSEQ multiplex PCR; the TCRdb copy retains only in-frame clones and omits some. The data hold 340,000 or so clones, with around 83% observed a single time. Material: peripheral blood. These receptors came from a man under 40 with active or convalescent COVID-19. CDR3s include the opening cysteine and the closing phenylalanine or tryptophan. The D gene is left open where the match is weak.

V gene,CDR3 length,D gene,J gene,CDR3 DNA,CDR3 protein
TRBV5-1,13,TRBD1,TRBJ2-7,TGCGCCAGCTCGATGACAGGGTCCTACGAGCAGTACTTC,CASSMTGSYEQYF
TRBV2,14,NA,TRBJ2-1,TGTGCCAGCAGTGCAGGAACTTTTTACAATGAGCAGTTCTTC,CASSAGTFYNEQFF
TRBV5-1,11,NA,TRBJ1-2,TGCGCCAGCAGCCCCGGCTATGGCTACACCTTC,CASSPGYGYTF
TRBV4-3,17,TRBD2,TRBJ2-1,TGCGCCAGCAGCCAAGATTGGTTAGCGGGGGGGCCTAATGAGCAGTTCTTC,CASSQDWLAGGPNEQFF
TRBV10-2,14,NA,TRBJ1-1,TGCGCCAGCAGTTACATGGTTGGGAACACTGAAGCTTTCTTT,CASSYMVGNTEAFF
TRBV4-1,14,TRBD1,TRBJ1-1,TGCGCCAGCAGCCAAGGCAGGGGGGCCACTGAAGCTTTCTTT,CASSQGRGATEAFF
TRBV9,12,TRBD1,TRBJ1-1,TGTGCCAGCAGCGCAGGGGGCACTGAAGCTTTCTTT,CASSAGGTEAFF
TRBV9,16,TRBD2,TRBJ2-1,TGTGCCAGCAGCGCAGCGGAGCGGGAGGTCCTCAATGAGCAGTTCTTC,CASSAAEREVLNEQFF
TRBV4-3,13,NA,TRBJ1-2,TGCGCCAGCAGCCAAGATCACAGGGTGGGCTACACCTTC,CASSQDHRVGYTF
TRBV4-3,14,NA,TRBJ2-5,TGCGCCAGCAGCCAAGGACCGGAGCGAGAGACCCAGTACTTC,CASSQGPERETQYF
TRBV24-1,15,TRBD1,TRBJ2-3,TGTGCCACCAGTGACCTTGGACAGGGCACAGATACGCAGTATTTT,CATSDLGQGTDTQYF